The 29 T cell receptor beta chains below all came from one sample that was sequenced in a study of T cell clonality in common variable immunodeficiency. General study points: In common variable immunodeficiency, TCR beta chains reportedly carried fewer deletions and N-nucleotide insertions.

Antigens of these TCRs are unknown. Generated by immunoSEQ multiplex PCR, the TCRdb table keeps only in-frame clones and is missing some. The table lists fewer than 30,000 clones, no singletons, with around 3% in the top ten. Sequencing was done on a sample of peripheral blood mononuclear cells. All receptors derive from a human donor with common variable immunodeficiency.

About this clone: The observed sequence ends 3 residues before the CDR3 terminus, with the missing tail filled in from the germline J gene. The chain links TRBV2 to TRBJ2-2; weak D call: TRBD1 (5 bases). Trimming left V 2 bases short and J 6 bases short, with 13 bases between. Germline lookup yields CDR1 SNHLY and CDR2 FYNNEI. The CDR3 has 15 residues. The DNA read from the CDR3 is TGTGCCAGCAGTGAACAGGGATTCGTTGCCGGGGAG. Translated: CASSEQGFVAGE. The whole CDR3 sequence is CASSEQGFVAGELFF.

This clone was seen only a few times. The CDR3 bases that were read are TGTGCCAGAAGCCCTCCCACGACAGGGTGGATGAACACTGAA. Protein sequence: CARSPPTTGWMNTE. The full CDR3 is CARSPPTTGWMNTEAFF. The V and J genes are TRBV5-3 and TRBJ1-1, with 7 bases aligning to TRBD1. The missing CDR3 end, 3 residues past where the read stops, is filled in from the germline J gene. TRBV5-3 is an ORF, with its function uncertain. After removal of 4 bases from V and 0 bases from J, the junction contained 12 bases not matched to a gene. This CDR3 is built from 17 residues.

This clone was seen at least ten times. The read comes to an end 3 residues before the CDR3 does, leaving the germline J gene to fill in the end. The chain uses TRBV2 and TRBJ1-5, with 10 bases lining up with TRBD1. V shed 6 bases and J 1 base; nucleotides not matched to a gene: 6. In germline, CDR1 is SNHLY, CDR2 FYNNEI. This CDR3 has 16 amino acids. The CDR3 loop reads CASSSGTGESNQPQHF. The DNA read from the CDR3 is TGTGCCAGCAGCTCCGGGACAGGGGAAAGCAATCAGCCC.

This clone was counted between two and nine times. Read data end 3 residues before the CDR3 end; the end is taken from the germline J gene. The chain employs TRBV7-9 and TRBJ1-2, with TRBD1 matching over 8 bases. Trimming removed 10 bases from V and 3 bases from J; junction bases left unmatched: 7. The CDR3 is made up of 13 amino acids. The V gene's germline CDR1 is SEHNR and CDR2 FQNEAQ (reference sequence). CDR3 DNA (partial): TGTGCCACCCCTCGACAGGGGCACTATGGC. Its protein product is CATPRQGHYG. The complete CDR3 reads CATPRQGHYGYTF.

This clone was found many times. With the read ending 3 residues before the CDR3 end, the germline J gene is used to fill in that end. The chain recombines TRBV19 with TRBJ2-3; 10 nucleotides align to TRBD2. Germline assignment: CDR1 LNHDA and CDR2 SQIVND (reference sequence). The junction had 4 bases not matched to a gene; V was cut back by 4 bases and J by 3 bases. This CDR3 is 15 amino acids long. This CDR3 reads CASSRLAGETDTQYF. Incomplete CDR3 DNA: TGTGCCAGTAGTAGGCTAGCGGGAGAAACAGATACG.

This clone has a count of ten or more. Read data end 3 residues before the CDR3 end; the end is taken from the germline J gene. V usage is TRBV6-1 and J usage is TRBJ1-5; D is unresolved. V lost 0 bases, J lost 1 base, and 10 bases lay in between. The germline V gene encodes CDR1 MNHNS and CDR2 SASEGT. The length of the CDR3 is 16 residues. The CDR3 is CASSEASGFSNQPQHF. The sequenced CDR3 bases are TGTGCCAGCAGTGAAGCTTCGGGGTTCAGCAATCAGCCC.

In this sample, this clone turned up many times. The sequenced fragment ends 3 residues before the CDR3 boundary, so the rest is inferred from the germline J gene. This chain links TRBV20-1 with TRBJ2-3; D is undetermined. CDR3 length: 11 amino acids. V gave up 3 bases and J gave up 4 bases, with 5 bases separating them. The germline V gene encodes CDR1 DFQATT and CDR2 SNEGSKA (reference sequence). CDR3 bases read: TGCAGTGCTAGCGTTTCAGATACG. This encodes CSASVSDT. The entire CDR3 is CSASVSDTQYF.

This clone showed up just a few times. The read ends 3 residues shy of where the CDR3 ends; the end is completed using the germline J gene. The rearrangement links TRBV10-2 to TRBJ1-5; 9 bases are shared with TRBD1. V lost 6 bases to trimming and J lost 2 bases; unmatched junction nucleotides: 5. Germline loops: CDR1 WSHSY, CDR2 SAAADI. The length of the CDR3 is 15 residues. The CDR3 bases that were read are TGCGCCAGCAGCGGGACAGGGACCGGCAATCAGCCC. Protein: CASSGTGTGNQP. The full CDR3 protein reads CASSGTGTGNQPQHF.

This clone was counted many times. The DNA ends 3 residues before the CDR3 does, and the rest of the CDR3 is filled in from the germline J gene. The gene calls are TRBV7-8 and TRBJ2-5; D may be TRBD1 (5 bases). CDR3 length: 13 amino acids. CDR1 is SGHVS, CDR2 FQNEAQ, per germline. The V gene lost 5 bases and the J gene lost 3 bases, with 10 bases spanning the gap. CDR3 DNA (partial): TGTGCCAGCAGCCTCCAGGGAAAAGAGACC. Translation gives CASSLQGKET. The whole CDR3 protein reads CASSLQGKETQYF.

This clone appeared many times. The CDR3 sequence: CASRRPDRDNSPLHF. The part of the CDR3 DNA that was read is TGTGCCAGTAGGAGACCGGACAGGGATAATTCACCC. The chain links TRBV19 to TRBJ1-6; 8 positions match TRBD1. Coverage ceases 3 residues before the CDR3 finishes, and the germline J gene fills in the end. After removal of 6 bases from V and 5 bases from J, the junction contained 6 bases not matched to a gene. This CDR3 is built from 15 residues. CDR1 LNHDA and CDR2 SQIVND come from the germline V gene (reference sequence).

This clone has a count of ten or more. The read ends 3 residues early relative to the CDR3; the germline J gene fills the gap. This chain connects TRBV18 to TRBJ1-1; 7 bases map to TRBD1. CDR1 and CDR2 (germline): KGHSH, LQKENI. V lost 0 bases, J lost 4 bases, and 5 bases stayed unmatched. The CDR3 runs to 15 residues. Incomplete CDR3 DNA: TGTGCCAGCTCACCACCTACCACAGGGGCCACTGAA. This translates into CASSPPTTGATE. The CDR3 as a whole reads CASSPPTTGATEAFF.

This clone was counted ten times or more. The read ends 3 residues shy of where the CDR3 ends; the end is completed using the germline J gene. The rearrangement uses TRBV30 and TRBJ2-1; TRBD2 is a possible D gene (5 bases). This CDR3 spans 14 amino acids. Germline V lookup: CDR1 GTSNPN, CDR2 SVGIG (reference sequence). Trimming removed 2 bases at V and 8 bases at J, with 16 bases between. Incomplete CDR3 DNA: TGTGCCTGGAGTTTGACTAAAGAGTTCGATGAG. As protein: CAWSLTKEFDE. The complete CDR3 protein is CAWSLTKEFDEQFF. Drawing the rest from reference TRBV30 and TRBJ2-1, the complete variable domain is SQTIHQWPATLVQPVGSPLSLECTVEGTSNPNLYWYRQAAGRGLQLLFYSVGIGQISSEVPQNLSASRPQDRQFILSSKKLLLSDSGFYLCAWSLTKEFDEQFFGPGTRLTVL.

This clone was found a few times. Coverage ceases 3 residues before the CDR3 finishes, and the germline J gene fills in the end. J is TRBJ2-1 and V is TRBV19; perhaps TRBD1 as D (6 bases). Trimming removed 3 bases at V and 8 bases at J, with 14 bases between. Germline-derived CDR1 and CDR2 are LNHDA and SQIVND (reference sequence). The CDR3 contains 14 residues. The part of the CDR3 DNA that was read is TGTGCCAGTAGTATCGGAGTGGGGGCGGATGAG. It translates to CASSIGVGADE. The CDR3 reads in full as CASSIGVGADEQFF.

This clone was counted many times. The read terminates 3 residues before the CDR3 end, so the remaining end is supplied by the germline J gene. This rearrangement joins TRBV19 to TRBJ2-1, with 7 bases identical to TRBD2. CDR3 size: 11 residues. Losses at the gene ends were 7 bases for V and 9 bases for J; bases not matched to a gene: 3. Germline assignment: CDR1 LNHDA and CDR2 SQIVND (reference sequence). Partial CDR3 DNA: TGTGCCAGTACTAGCGGCGGTGAG. Encoded protein: CASTSGGE. The CDR3 in its entirety is CASTSGGEQFF.

Worth noting for this clone: The read ends 3 residues early relative to the CDR3; the germline J gene fills the gap. The chain employs TRBV5-3 and TRBJ1-6; no firm D call. TRBV5-3 is an ORF, and what it does is uncertain. This CDR3 contains 14 residues. The ends were cut back, 6 bases at V and 8 bases at J, with 15 bases in the middle. The CDR3 spells CARMVRLRDSPLHF. CDR3 DNA, as far as it was read: TGTGCCAGAATGGTCCGACTCCGAGATTCACCC.

Ten or more counts support this clone. The CDR3 extends 3 residues past the end of the read, so its final part is completed from the germline J gene. This chain joins TRBV5-1 and TRBJ2-1; D might be TRBD1 (5 bases). The germline V gene has CDR1 SGHRS and CDR2 YFSETQ. The V and J ends lost 0 bases and 5 bases respectively, with 12 bases between them. The CDR3 has 15 residues. This CDR3 reads CASSLDVAGNNEQFF. The sequenced CDR3 bases are TGCGCCAGCAGCTTGGATGTGGCAGGGAACAATGAG.

The sample holds a few counts of this clone. The missing CDR3 end, 3 residues past where the read stops, is filled in from the germline J gene. The rearrangement uses TRBV5-1 and TRBJ2-3; 11 nucleotides line up with TRBD2. The CDR3 sequence is 16 residues long. Germline CDR1 reads SGHRS; CDR2 reads YFSETQ. With V trimmed by 4 bases and J by 2 bases, 6 bases remained unmatched. The CDR3 region is CASSPGTSGFTDTQYF. CDR3 DNA (partial): TGCGCCAGCAGCCCCGGGACTAGCGGTTTCACAGATACG. Full variable domain (missing parts from reference TRBV5-1 and TRBJ2-3): KAGVTQTPRYLIKTRGQQVTLSCSPISGHRSVSWYQQTPGQGLQFLFEYFSETQRNKGNFPGRFSGRQFSNSRSEMNVSTLELGDSALYLCASSPGTSGFTDTQYFGPGTRLTVL.

This clone showed up many times. The sequenced fragment ends 3 residues before the CDR3 boundary, so the rest is inferred from the germline J gene. This rearrangement joins TRBV29-1 to TRBJ2-7; D uncertain. Per germline, CDR1 SQVTM and CDR2 ANQGSEA. This CDR3 is built from 12 residues. The ends were cut back, 3 bases at V and 1 base at J, with 7 bases in the middle. This CDR3 reads CSVESVSYEQYF. The covered CDR3 bases are TGCAGCGTTGAGTCAGTATCCTACGAG.

In its sample, this clone was seen a few times. The CDR3 end lies 3 residues beyond the end of the read and is filled in from the germline J gene. The J gene is TRBJ1-1, the V gene TRBV5-1; 10 bases match TRBD1. The trim removed 5 bases at V and 5 bases at J, leaving 9 bases unmatched. Germline V lookup: CDR1 SGHRS, CDR2 YFSETQ. CDR3 length: 15 residues. Here the CDR3 reads CASRLTGTGDTEAFF. Partial CDR3 DNA: TGCGCCAGCAGACTGACCGGGACAGGGGATACTGAA.

To note about this clone: From the germline J gene comes the end of the CDR3, since the read stops 3 residues before it. The V gene is TRBV20-1, the J gene TRBJ2-7; 12 bases agree with TRBD2. Per the germline V gene, CDR1 is DFQATT and CDR2 is SNEGSKA (reference sequence). Trimming removed 5 bases from V and 5 bases from J; junction bases left unmatched: 7. The CDR3 is 14 amino acids. The DNA read from the CDR3 is TGCAGTGCTGCGACTAGCGGGGGAGGGAACGAG. Translation: CSAATSGGGNE. The entire CDR3 protein reads CSAATSGGGNEQYF.

This clone was counted many times. From the germline J gene comes the end of the CDR3, since the read stops 3 residues before it. The V call is TRBV5-1, the J call TRBJ1-1; D is possibly TRBD1 (6 bases). Germline CDR1 reads SGHRS; CDR2 reads YFSETQ. CDR3 length: 12 amino acids. The covered CDR3 bases are TGCGCCAGCAGCTTGGAGGGGGGGGGT. The encoded protein is CASSLEGGG. The whole CDR3 reads CASSLEGGGAFF.

Regarding this clone: The observed sequence ends 3 residues before the CDR3 terminus, with the missing tail filled in from the germline J gene. J is TRBJ2-7 and V is TRBV18, with TRBD2 identical over 7 bases. This CDR3 spans 17 amino acids. CDR1 KGHSH and CDR2 LQKENI come from the germline V gene. Trimming removed 8 bases from V and 6 bases from J; junction bases left unmatched: 22. The part of the CDR3 DNA that was read is TGTGCCAGCGCAGTTCCGGGGGGATCAGGAGCACGGGGCGAG. Amino acids: CASAVPGGSGARGE. From start to end, the CDR3 is CASAVPGGSGARGEQYF.

This clone was recorded many times. The CDR3 end lies 3 residues beyond the end of the read and is filled in from the germline J gene. This chain uses TRBV2 with TRBJ1-4; D remains ambiguous. CDR1 is SNHLY, CDR2 FYNNEI, per germline. Trimming shortened V by 4 bases and J by 4 bases, and 10 bases separated the two germline ends. CDR3 length: 14 amino acids. The sequenced part of the CDR3 DNA is TGTGCCAGCAGTGGGCCAGCGGGTAATGAAAAA. This sequence encodes CASSGPAGNEK. From start to end, the CDR3 is CASSGPAGNEKLFF. Full variable domain (remainder filled in from reference TRBV2 and TRBJ1-4): EPEVTQTPSHQVTQMGQEVILRCVPISNHLYFYWYRQILGQKVEFLVSFYNNEISEKSEIFDDQFSVERPDGSNFTLKIRSTKLEDSAMYFCASSGPAGNEKLFFGSGTQLSVL.

This clone was counted many times. The CDR3 region is CASSLLSYNSPLHF. The covered CDR3 bases are TGTGCCAGCAGCTTATTATCCTATAATTCACCC. The chain recombines TRBV11-2 with TRBJ1-6; D remains ambiguous. The read terminates 3 residues ahead of where the CDR3 ends, so the germline J gene completes it. CDR3 length equals 14 residues. Germline CDR1 and CDR2: SGHAT and FQNNGV. Deletions cut 2 bases from V and 1 base from J, with 3 bases between. The whole variable domain, remainder taken from reference TRBV11-2 and TRBJ1-6, is EAGVAQSPRYKIIEKRQSVAFWCNPISGHATLYWYQQILGQGPKLLIQFQNNGVVDDSQLPKDRFSAERLKGVDSTLKIQPAKLEDSAVYLCASSLLSYNSPLHFGNGTRLTVT.

The table lists this clone with a few counts. The CDR3: CASMGLAGGLGYNEQFF. CDR3 DNA, as far as it was read: TGTGCCAGTATGGGACTAGCGGGAGGGCTAGGGTACAATGAG. The V gene is TRBV19, the J gene TRBJ2-1; 16 bases map to TRBD2. With the read ending 3 residues before the CDR3 end, the germline J gene is used to fill in that end. Germline CDR1 LNHDA, CDR2 SQIVND (reference sequence). The CDR3 extends over 17 amino acids. V trimming: 7 bases; J trimming: 4 bases; junction bases outside the gene matches: 7.

As for this clone: A read error may explain this, as a much larger clone is one base away. The CDR3 end lies 3 residues beyond the end of the read and is filled in from the germline J gene. Other DNA sequences of this sample code for an identical CDR3. The chain uses TRBV6-1 and TRBJ1-2; 9 bases agree with TRBD1. With 0 bases clipped from V and 3 bases from J, the junction kept 2 bases outside the gene matches. This CDR3 comprises 15 residues. Germline CDR1 MNHNS, CDR2 SASEGT. The chain's CDR3 is CASSEAQGADYGYTF. CDR3 bases read: TGTGCCAGCAGTGAAGCACAGGGGGCGGACTATGGC.

This clone was recorded a few times. The read gets to within 3 residues of the CDR3 end, and the germline J gene fills in the rest. The genes are TRBV11-3 and TRBJ2-1; 12 positions match TRBD2. Germline CDR1 and CDR2: SGHNT and YENEEA. CDR3 length: 14 amino acids. V was clipped by 6 bases and J by 9 bases; unmatched bases: 6. The CDR3 loop reads CASRPGTSGREQFF. The CDR3 DNA, read in part, is TGTGCCAGCAGGCCAGGGACTAGCGGGCGTGAG.

This clone was found many times. The sequenced fragment ends 3 residues before the CDR3 boundary, so the rest is inferred from the germline J gene. V is TRBV6-4 and J is TRBJ2-2; 7 bases fit TRBD1. Unmatched junction bases numbered 12, after V lost 1 base and J lost 7 bases. From germline, CDR1 is MRHNA and CDR2 SNTAGT. This CDR3 has 17 residues. CDR3 DNA (partial): TGTGCCAGCAGTGACTTAAGACAGGGCAGCTCGCACGGGGAG. It is translated as CASSDLRQGSSHGE. The whole CDR3 protein reads CASSDLRQGSSHGELFF.

This clone turned up a few times. CDR3 bases read: TGTGCCAGTAGTACTGGACAGGGCGGCACTAATGAAAAA. Translation: CASSTGQGGTNEK. The complete CDR3 reads CASSTGQGGTNEKLFF. The V and J genes are TRBV19 and TRBJ1-4; 8 bases agree with TRBD1. The read comes to an end 3 residues before the CDR3 does, leaving the germline J gene to fill in the end. The CDR3 extends over 16 amino acids. Germline CDR1 reads LNHDA; CDR2 reads SQIVND (reference sequence). Germline trimming cut 4 bases from V and 2 bases from J; bases unmatched to any gene: 6.